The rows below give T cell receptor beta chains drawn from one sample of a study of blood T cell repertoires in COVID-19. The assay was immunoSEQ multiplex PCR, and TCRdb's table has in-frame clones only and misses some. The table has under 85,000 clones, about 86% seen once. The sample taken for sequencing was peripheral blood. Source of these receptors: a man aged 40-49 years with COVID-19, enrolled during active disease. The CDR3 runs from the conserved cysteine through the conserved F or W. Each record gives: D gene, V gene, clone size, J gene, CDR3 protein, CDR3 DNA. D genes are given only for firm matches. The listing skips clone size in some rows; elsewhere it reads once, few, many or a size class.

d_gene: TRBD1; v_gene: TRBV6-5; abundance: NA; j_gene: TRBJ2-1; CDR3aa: CASSYVGQGINEQFF; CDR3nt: TGTGCCAGCAGTTATGTGGGACAGGGAATCAATGAGCAGTTCTTC
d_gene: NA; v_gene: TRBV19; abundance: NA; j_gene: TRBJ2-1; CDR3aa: CASSPVGPTDTEQFF; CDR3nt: TGTGCCAGTAGCCCGGTAGGTCCCACCGACACAGAGCAGTTCTTC
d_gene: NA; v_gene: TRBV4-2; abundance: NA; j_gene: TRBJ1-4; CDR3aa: CASSQDRGQGILNEKLFF; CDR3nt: TGTGCCAGCAGCCAAGATCGTGGCCAGGGCATATTAAATGAAAAACTGTTTTTT
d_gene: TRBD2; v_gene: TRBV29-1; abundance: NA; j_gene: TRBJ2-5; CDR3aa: CSGTSGGVAETQYF; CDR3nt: TGCAGCGGGACTAGCGGGGGGGTTGCCGAGACCCAGTACTTC
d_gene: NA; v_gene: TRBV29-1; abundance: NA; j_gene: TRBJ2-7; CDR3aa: CSGEENYEQYF; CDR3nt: TGCAGCGGAGAGGAAAACTACGAGCAGTACTTC
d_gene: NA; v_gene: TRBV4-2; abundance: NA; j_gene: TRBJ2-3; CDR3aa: CASSQDPSTDTQYF; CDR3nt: TGTGCCAGCAGCCAAGATCCTAGCACAGATACGCAGTATTTT
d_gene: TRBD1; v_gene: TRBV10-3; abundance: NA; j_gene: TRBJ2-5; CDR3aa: CAISGQGSGTQYF; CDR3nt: TGTGCCATCAGTGGACAGGGAAGTGGGACCCAGTACTTC
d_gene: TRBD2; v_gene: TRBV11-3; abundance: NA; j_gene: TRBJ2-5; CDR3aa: CASSPGSGGALETQYF; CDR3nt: TGTGCCAGCAGCCCAGGAAGCGGGGGGGCCTTAGAGACCCAGTACTTC
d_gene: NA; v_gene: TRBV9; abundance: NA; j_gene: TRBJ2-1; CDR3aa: CASSVGGGVGNEQFF; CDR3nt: TGTGCCAGCAGCGTAGGTGGAGGGGTTGGAAATGAGCAGTTCTTC
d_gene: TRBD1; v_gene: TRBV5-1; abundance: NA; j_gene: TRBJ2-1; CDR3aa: CASSIDRVADNEQFF; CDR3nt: TGCGCCAGCAGCATCGACAGGGTGGCGGACAATGAGCAGTTCTTC
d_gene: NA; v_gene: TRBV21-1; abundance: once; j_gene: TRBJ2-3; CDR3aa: CASSKGGDCTQYF; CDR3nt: TGTGCCAGCAGCAAAGGGGGGGATTGTACGCAGTATTTT
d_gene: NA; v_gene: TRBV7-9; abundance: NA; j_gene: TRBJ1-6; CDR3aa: CASSLTTGESPLHF; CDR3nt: TGTGCCAGCAGCTTAACAACAGGCGAGTCACCCCTCCACTTT
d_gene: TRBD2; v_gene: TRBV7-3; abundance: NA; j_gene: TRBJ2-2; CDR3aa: CASSRTSAGELFF; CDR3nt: TGTGCCAGCAGCAGAACTAGCGCCGGGGAGCTGTTTTTT
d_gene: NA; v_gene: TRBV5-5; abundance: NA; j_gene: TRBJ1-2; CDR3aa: CASSLVPGRYGYTF; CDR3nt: TGTGCCAGCAGCTTGGTCCCGGGGAGATATGGCTACACCTTC
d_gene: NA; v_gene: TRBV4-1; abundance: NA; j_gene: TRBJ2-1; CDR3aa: CASSQAPTAHNEQFF; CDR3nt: TGCGCCAGCAGCCAAGCACCGACAGCTCACAATGAGCAGTTCTTC
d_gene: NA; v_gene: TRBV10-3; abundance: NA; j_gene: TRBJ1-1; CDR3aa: CAISRSEGEAFF; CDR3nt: TGTGCCATCAGCAGGTCCGAGGGTGAAGCTTTCTTT
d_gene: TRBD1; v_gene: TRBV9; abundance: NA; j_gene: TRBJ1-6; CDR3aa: CASSATGARNNSPLHF; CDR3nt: TGTGCCAGCAGCGCCACAGGGGCCAGGAATAATTCACCCCTCCACTTT